Listed below are T cell receptor beta chains from one sample, sequenced in a study of post-analysis software for immune sequencing data. TCRdb re-derived calls from the PCR reads in MiXCR, one entry per CDR3 protein. The data contain 450,000 to 700,000 distinct CDR3 sequences, around 44% of them seen just once; the ten biggest clones take up approximately 1.7%. The material sequenced was blood. These receptors all stem from a girl aged 5-17 years with multiple sclerosis. Each CDR3 is given without its conserved first and last residue. Expanded clones get a size class; other rows say once, few or many, or leave the size out.

j_gene | v_gene | abundance | CDR3aa
TRBJ2-3 | TRBV3-1 | few | ASSQSGLADTQY
TRBJ1-5 | TRBV6-2/TRBV6-3 | few | ASSYPQDRANQPQH
TRBJ1-3 | TRBV29-1 | - | SVTRPEGSGNTIY
TRBJ2-6 | TRBV14 | few | ASSQGTGLSGANVLT
TRBJ2-5 | TRBV4-2 | - | ASSQGTGEQETQY
TRBJ2-5 | TRBV3-1 | - | ASSQARGKETQY
- | TRBV12-3/TRBV12-4 | - | ASSPTSGGADEQY
- | TRBV5-1 | - | ASSLELASEQY
TRBJ2-7 | TRBV10-3 | few | AIRRTGASGFGGAYEQY
TRBJ2-1 | TRBV9 | few | ASSRSGRGRQYNEQF
TRBJ1-1 | TRBV7-9 | - | ASSLTGFGTEAF
TRBJ2-5 | TRBV11-2 | - | ASSLALSGGETQY
TRBJ1-2 | TRBV12-3/TRBV12-4 | - | ASRPSIPGGRGYT
TRBJ1-5 | TRBV7-2 | - | ASSWNNNQPQH
TRBJ2-5 | TRBV9 | - | ASSVELAGGFETQY
TRBJ2-3 | TRBV12-3/TRBV12-4 | few | ASSSAEVTDTQY
TRBJ1-1 | TRBV29-1 | few | SVVGLMNTEAF
TRBJ2-7 | TRBV5-4 | - | ASSSRLAEYYEQY
TRBJ1-1 | TRBV12-3/TRBV12-4 | - | ASKTGLRNTEAF
TRBJ2-4 | TRBV7-2 | - | ASSSSDIQY
TRBJ2-7 | TRBV28 | once | ASRNRGRSYEQY
TRBJ2-6 | TRBV28 | - | ASSSQRAGGANVLT
TRBJ2-1 | TRBV7-3 | - | ASSSSGAGEGNEQF
TRBJ1-1 | TRBV29-1 | - | SVDQLMGQGRMNTEAF
TRBJ2-1 | TRBV7-2 | - | ASSQRQASSYNEQF
TRBJ2-1 | TRBV30 | - | AWSRGGEQF
TRBJ1-1 | TRBV5-1 | - | ASSLWPGRTEAF
TRBJ2-1 | TRBV11-3 | - | ASSLDRGPHNEQF
TRBJ2-1 | TRBV6-5 | - | ASSYSGLAPGYGQF
TRBJ2-3 | TRBV9 | - | VSSELAATDTQY
TRBJ1-4 | TRBV5-6 | - | ASSLGSGRHGEKLF
TRBJ1-2 | TRBV6-5 | - | ASSYSGQTPNGYT
TRBJ2-7 | TRBV5-6 | few | ASLWGGSYEQY
TRBJ2-1 | TRBV11-2 | few | ASSLDPSEQF
TRBJ1-4 | TRBV30 | - | AWSVGREKLF
TRBJ2-3 | TRBV5-1 | - | ASSRSGLTDTQY
TRBJ2-7 | TRBV29-1 | - | SVEFGDYEQY